This TCR beta chain derives from a study of blood T cells in healthy people across ages. Primed by a sample-barcoded 5' primer and a J-beta primer mix, a second PCR proceeded for about 7 to 11 cycles. TCRdb fed the 5' RACE reads into MiXCR, producing one record per CDR3 protein. The sample yields about 640,000 distinct CDR3 sequences, about 54% seen once. Investigators took approximately 10 milliliters of peripheral blood from every donor. This clonotype came up once. Sequencing input: blood. This receptor was taken from a man in his sixties in good health.

Here the CDR3 DNA reads TGCGCCAGCAGCTTGTCACTAGCGGGAGTCCCCGGGGAGCTGTTTTTT. Translated: CASSLSLAGVPGELFF. The J gene is TRBJ2-2, the V gene TRBV5-1, with TRBD2 matching 11 bases. Germline CDR1 is SGHRS and CDR2 is YFSETQ. The CDR3 runs to 16 residues. V lost 1 base to trimming and J lost 6 bases; unmatched junction nucleotides: 5.